This note documents a single T cell receptor (beta chain) sequence. Its antigen is not known. The library was built from about 0.4 ug RNA with molecular barcoded adaptors for alpha/delta and beta/gamma chains. MiXCR, applied by TCRdb to the reads, yields one record per CDR3 protein. This sample has approximately 510 distinct CDR3 sequences, with approximately 80% found just once. Sampling of bone marrow took place during active disease in every patient. Germline V gene data show CDR1 as MDHEN and CDR2 as SYDVKM. The V gene lost 5 bases and the J gene lost 5 bases, with 22 bases spanning the gap. This CDR3 spans 16 amino acids. The sample comes from a study of read filtering for tumor transcriptome and immune sequencing. Looking at the study overall: Patients were approximately 18 male and around 15 female, mean age around 67 years, range about 47 to 85. The study, taken as a whole, reports: Even smaller IR-seq throughput identified most shared clonotypes.

This TCR was sampled from a donor at least 40 years old with multiple myeloma. This table probably holds off-target reads from a library built for another chain. Sequencing input: a population of CD138-negative cells sorted from bone marrow. V and J are TRBV28 and TRBJ2-7; D might be TRBD1 or TRBD2, each matching 5 bases. CDR3 region: CASSPPRDASLDEQYF. The DNA for the CDR3 is TGTGCCAGCAGTCCTCCCCGGGACGCCTCCCTAGACGAGCAGTACTTC. Full variable domain (remainder filled in from reference TRBV28 and TRBJ2-7): DVKVTQSSRYLVKRTGEKVFLECVQDMDHENMFWYRQDPGLGLRLIYFSYDVKMKEKGDIPEGYSVSREKKERFSLILESASTNQTSMYLCASSPPRDASLDEQYFGPGTRLTVT.